The 22 T cell receptor beta chains given below trace back to one sample, sequenced in a study of T cells in Graves' hyperthyroidism and ophthalmopathy. TCR beta CDR3 regions were amplified from RNA. The HTBI primer set drove a first-round RT-PCR of the TCR CDR3. TCRdb re-called the multiplex PCR reads through MiXCR, storing one row per CDR3 protein. In the table there are approximately 400,000 distinct CDR3 sequences, approximately 25% of which are singletons. Sequenced input: blood. Every receptor here comes from a man aged 50-60 years with Graves' hyperthyroidism.

A few counts support this clonotype. This chain connects TRBV7-2 to TRBJ2-1; TRBD2 aligns across 12 bases. Germline V gene data show CDR1 as SGHTA and CDR2 as FQGNSA. The length of the CDR3 is 17 residues. V trimming: 5 bases; J trimming: 0 bases; junction bases outside the gene matches: 5. CDR3: CASSLLAGGSSYNEQFF. CDR3 sequence (DNA): TGTGCCAGCAGCCTCCTAGCGGGAGGGAGCTCCTACAATGAGCAGTTCTTC. The full variable domain, with the rest looked up from reference TRBV7-2 and TRBJ2-1, is GAGVSQSPSNKVTEKGKDVELRCDPISGHTALYWYRQSLGQGLEFLIYFQGNSAPDKSGLPSDRFSAERTGGSVSTLTIQRTQQEDSAVYLCASSLLAGGSSYNEQFFGPGTRLTVL.

The rearrangement uses TRBV20-1 and TRBJ2-3; 10 bases map to TRBD2. Looked up from germline, CDR1 is DFQATT and CDR2 is SNEGSKA (reference sequence). The CDR3 is made up of 16 amino acids. The V and J ends lost 0 bases and 0 bases, in that order; junction bases with no gene match: 3. CDR3 DNA sequence: TGCAGTGCTAGAGACCCTAGCGGGGGAAGCACAGATACGCAGTATTTT. It encodes CSARDPSGGSTDTQYF.

This clonotype came up once. This chain joins TRBV12-5 and TRBJ1-1; 10 bases fit TRBD1. Germline CDR1 LGHNT, CDR2 FRNRAP. The ends lost 3 bases at V and 11 bases at J; junction bases unmatched: 6. CDR3 length: 13 amino acids. CDR3 DNA: TGTGCTAGTGGTTTAGGGACAGGGGTTGTGGCTTTCTTT. This gives the protein CASGLGTGVVAFF.

There are many counts of this clonotype. V is TRBV3-1 and J is TRBJ2-5, with 11 bases that match TRBD2. V lost 3 bases, J lost 5 bases, and 5 bases stayed unmatched. Germline lookup yields CDR1 LGHDT and CDR2 YNNKEL (reference sequence). This CDR3 spans 15 amino acids. The CDR3 reads CASSHNSGRVETQYF. The CDR3 DNA reads as TGTGCCAGCAGCCATAATAGCGGGAGGGTGGAGACCCAGTACTTC.

The chain links TRBV30 to TRBJ1-2; D gene ambiguous. V lost 2 bases and J lost 4, with 14 bases in between. Germline V gives CDR1 GTSNPN, CDR2 SVGIG (reference sequence). CDR3 length: 14 residues. The DNA for the CDR3 is TGTGCCTGGAGTCGGGGAGACCCTTTCTATGGCTACACCTTC. It yields the protein CAWSRGDPFYGYTF.

This clonotype occurred many times. The chain employs TRBV5-1 and TRBJ2-7; tentatively, D is TRBD1 or TRBD2 (5 bases each). V lost 0 bases to trimming and J lost 1 base, with 8 bases between them. Germline V gene lookup returns CDR1 SGHRS and CDR2 YFSETQ. This CDR3 has 14 amino acids. CDR3 protein: CASSLGDGSYEQYF. CDR3 sequence (DNA): TGCGCCAGCAGCTTGGGGGACGGTTCCTACGAGCAGTACTTC.

Worth noting for this clonotype: A much larger clone sits a single nucleotide away, making a read error possible. This chain uses TRBV2 with TRBJ2-5; tentative D call: TRBD1 (5 bases). V shed 6 bases and J shed 1 base, with 15 bases lying between them. This CDR3 region has 15 residues. Germline CDR1 reads SNHLY; CDR2 reads FYNNEI. CDR3 region: CASSQGVRFQETQYF. The CDR3 DNA follows: TGTGCCAGCAGCCAAGGGGTCAGGTTCCAAGAGACCCAGTACTTC.

This clonotype has only a few counts. This chain uses TRBV27 with TRBJ2-5; tentative D call: TRBD1 (6 bases). Germline CDR1 reads MNHEY; CDR2 reads SMNVEV (reference sequence). The CDR3 contains 16 residues. Trimming took 5 bases from V and 3 from J, leaving 19 bases between them. DNA of the CDR3: TGTGCCAGCAGTCCCCTGTCCTGGGGGCGGGAAGAGACCCAGTACTTC. It encodes CASSPLSWGREETQYF.

In this sample, this clonotype turned up a few times. The CDR3 nucleotides read TGTGCCAGCACCGGGACAAAAGTGTACGAGCAGTACTTC. Translated, it gives CASTGTKVYEQYF. The J gene is TRBJ2-7, the V gene TRBV11-2; perhaps TRBD1 as D (6 bases). The germline V gene encodes CDR1 SGHAT and CDR2 FQNNGV. Trimming removed 7 bases from V and 4 bases from J, with 14 bases in between. The CDR3 sequence is 13 residues long.

The J gene is TRBJ2-3, the V gene TRBV7-2; D possibly corresponds to TRBD1 (6 bases). CDR3 length: 11 amino acids. V lost 4 bases and J 7 bases, leaving 6 bases between the germline ends. Germline V gene lookup returns CDR1 SGHTA and CDR2 FQGNSA. As DNA, the CDR3 is TGTGCCAGCAGCTGGGGGCATACGCAGTATTTT. It codes for CASSWGHTQYF. Based on the CDR3 plus reference TRBV7-2 and TRBJ2-3, the full variable domain is GAGVSQSPSNKVTEKGKDVELRCDPISGHTALYWYRQSLGQGLEFLIYFQGNSAPDKSGLPSDRFSAERTGGSVSTLTIQRTQQEDSAVYLCASSWGHTQYFGPGTRLTVL.

The chain links TRBV29-1 to TRBJ1-5; weak D call: TRBD1 (6 bases). Between the trimmed V and J ends, which lost 6 bases and 7 bases, there was a span of 19 bases. The CDR3 totals 14 residues. Germline CDR1 and CDR2: SQVTM and ANQGSEA. The CDR3 coding sequence is TGCAGCGTCGTCCTGGGGGGGGCAAGGCAGCCCCAGCATTTT. Its protein product is CSVVLGGARQPQHF.

In this sample, this clonotype turned up a few times. The V gene is TRBV15, the J gene TRBJ1-2, with D unresolved. The CDR3 length is 11 residues. The germline V gene encodes CDR1 LNHNV and CDR2 YYDKDF (reference sequence). V was cut by 1 base and J by 4 bases, with 1 base left in between. The CDR3 protein is CATSRGYGYTF. The CDR3 nucleotides read TGTGCCACCAGCAGAGGCTATGGCTACACCTTC.

This clonotype was seen only a few times. The rearrangement uses TRBV6-2 or TRBV6-3 and TRBJ2-1; 7 bases are a match to TRBD2. Looked up from germline, CDR1 is MNHEY and CDR2 is SVGEGT. CDR3 size: 15 residues. The junction had 7 bases not matched to a gene; V was cut back by 2 bases and J by 6 bases. CDR3 sequence (DNA): TGTGCCAGCAGTTACGTGGCGGGAGATGGCAATGAGCAGTTCTTC. Translation gives CASSYVAGDGNEQFF.

The J gene is TRBJ1-1, the V gene TRBV19; D gene unclear. CDR1 LNHDA and CDR2 SQIVND come from the germline V gene (reference sequence). Trimming cost V 6 bases and J 5 bases, with 13 bases left between them. The CDR3 spans 13 residues. The DNA for the CDR3 is TGTGCCAGTAGCGACACCCTCGGGACTGAAGCTTTCTTT. Its protein product is CASSDTLGTEAFF. Filled out from reference TRBV19 and TRBJ1-1, the complete variable domain reads DGGITQSPKYLFRKEGQNVTLSCEQNLNHDAMYWYRQDPGQGLRLIYYSQIVNDFQKGDIAEGYSVSREKKESFPLTVTSAQKNPTAFYLCASSDTLGTEAFFGQGTRLTVV.

The chain carries TRBV7-9 and TRBJ2-5; TRBD2 matches at 7 bases. The CDR3 covers 16 residues. Trimming removed 4 bases from V and 4 bases from J; junction bases left unmatched: 12. CDR1 and CDR2 from the germline V gene are SEHNR and FQNEAQ (reference sequence). CDR3 sequence: CASSSRNRDYGETQYF. The DNA for the CDR3 is TGTGCCAGCAGCTCCAGGAACCGGGACTACGGAGAGACCCAGTACTTC. Variable domain in full (rest from reference TRBV7-9 and TRBJ2-5): DTGVSQNPRHKITKRGQNVTFRCDPISEHNRLYWYRQTLGQGPEFLTYFQNEAQLEKSRLLSDRFSAERPKGSFSTLEIQRTEQGDSAMYLCASSSRNRDYGETQYFGPGTRLLVL.

This clonotype was detected ten times or more. The chain carries TRBV20-1 and TRBJ2-5; 13 positions agree with TRBD2. This CDR3 spans 15 amino acids. CDR1 DFQATT and CDR2 SNEGSKA come from the germline V gene (reference sequence). Germline trimming cut 6 bases from V and 2 bases from J; bases unmatched to any gene: 6. The CDR3: CSADLGLAGQETQYF. CDR3 nucleotides: TGCAGTGCAGACCTGGGACTAGCGGGGCAAGAGACCCAGTACTTC.

The V call is TRBV5-8, the J call TRBJ1-2; D is undetermined. The CDR3 contains 13 residues. Between the trimmed V and J ends, which lost 5 bases and 3 bases, there was a span of 11 bases. Germline assignment: CDR1 SGHTS and CDR2 YDEGEE. This CDR3 is CASRPGRDYGYTF. CDR3 in DNA: TGTGCCAGCAGACCCGGGAGGGACTATGGCTACACCTTC. Drawing the rest from reference TRBV5-8 and TRBJ1-2, the complete variable domain is EAGVTQSPTHLIKTRGQQATLRCSPISGHTSVYWYQQALGLGLQFLLWYDEGEERNRGNFPPRFSGRQFPNYSSELNVNALELEDSALYLCASRPGRDYGYTFGSGTRLTVV.

The V and J genes are TRBV20-1 and TRBJ1-1; 7 positions agree with TRBD1. The J segment lost 1 base and the V segment lost 4 bases, leaving 3 bases of the junction unmatched. CDR3 length: 13 amino acids. CDR1 DFQATT and CDR2 SNEGSKA come from the germline V gene (reference sequence). The CDR3: CSATRQGNTEAFF. The CDR3 nucleotides read TGCAGTGCTACAAGACAGGGGAACACTGAAGCTTTCTTT.

The genes are TRBV28 and TRBJ2-7, with 11 bases fitting TRBD2. The CDR3 is made up of 13 amino acids. V lost 4 bases to trimming and J lost 4 bases; unmatched junction nucleotides: 0. Looked up from germline, CDR1 is MDHEN and CDR2 is SYDVKM. Here the CDR3 reads CASSWTSGYEQYF. In DNA, the CDR3 is TGTGCCAGCAGTTGGACTAGCGGGTACGAGCAGTACTTC.

The gene calls are TRBV28 and TRBJ1-2, with 7 nucleotides matching TRBD1. This CDR3 has 14 amino acids. Unmatched junction bases numbered 8, after V lost 2 bases and J lost 8 bases. Germline CDR1 reads MDHEN; CDR2 reads SYDVKM. CDR3 in amino acids: CASSLASGGRGYTF. CDR3 bases: TGTGCCAGCAGTTTAGCCTCAGGGGGTAGAGGCTACACCTTC.

This clonotype is a singleton in its sample. V and J are TRBV7-9 and TRBJ1-3, with D possibly being TRBD1 (5 bases). Trimming removed 4 bases at V and 5 bases at J, with 12 bases between. The germline V gene encodes CDR1 SEHNR and CDR2 FQNEAQ (reference sequence). There are 14 residues in the CDR3. The CDR3 nucleotides read TGTGCCAGCAGCTCCGACAGCAATCGAAACACCATATATTTT. Translation gives CASSSDSNRNTIYF.

The V call is TRBV9, the J call TRBJ1-1; 8 bases are a match to TRBD1. J lost 3 bases, V lost 0 bases, and 7 bases had no gene match. The length of the CDR3 is 16 residues. Germline V gene data show CDR1 as SGDLS and CDR2 as YYNGEE. The DNA for the CDR3 is TGTGCCAGCAGCGTAGCAGGGGGCGGGTTCGACACTGAAGCTTTCTTT. This translates into CASSVAGGGFDTEAFF.